This TCR beta chain was recorded in a study of blood T cell repertoires in COVID-19. Study background: From the United States, Italy and Spain came samples of acute and convalescent COVID-19. T cells, B-cell-depleted T cells, or PBMCs provided the cDNA or gDNA that served as material.

In the original processing: Estimated nucleated cell counts came from reference gene primer amplification. The data were produced by immunoSEQ multiplex PCR, yet TCRdb's version contains in-frame clones alone and is incomplete. V and J calls and clone size are as listed in that table; D and trimming were resolved from the DNA. The sample contains 130,000 to 150,000 clones, roughly 79% of which appear only once. The receptor was isolated from a woman aged 60-70 years with acute or convalescent COVID-19. The sequenced material came from peripheral blood.

CDR3 sequence (DNA): TGTGCTAGTGGTTTGGCTGAGAGTAACTATGGCTACACCTTC. Translated: CASGLAESNYGYTF. The chain is built from TRBV12-5 and TRBJ1-2; D is unresolved. The CDR3 loop spans 14 amino acids. V gave up 1 base and J gave up 1 base, with 7 bases separating them. The germline CDR1 and CDR2 sequences are LGHNT and FRNRAP.